Each of the 15 T cell receptor beta chains below was sequenced from the same sample in a study of shared clonotypes between healthy human individuals. Profiling relied on immunoSEQ multiplex PCR, and the TCRdb table lists in-frame clones only, not all of them. The table has about 1.1 million clones, around 82% seen once. Sequencing was done on a sample of memory CD4+ T cells from PBMCs. Subset denoted: CD45RA-negative fraction. The source of these receptors is a man aged 18 to 30 in good health. Some clones in this sample may be carry-over from other donors' samples.

V is TRBV30 and J is TRBJ2-7; TRBD2 matches at 13 bases. From germline, CDR1 is GTSNPN and CDR2 SVGIG (reference sequence). Trimming removed 3 bases from V and 6 bases from J; junction bases left unmatched: 8. The CDR3 contains 15 residues. For the CDR3, the DNA is TGTGCCTGGAGCGGGCGGGGACTAGCGGGACGCGAGCAGTACTTC. This gives the protein CAWSGRGLAGREQYF.

About this clone itself: Since a far larger clone is one base different, this is likely a read error. Other DNA sequences in this sample translate to the same CDR3. This chain uses TRBV5-1 with TRBJ1-2; D call uncertain. Germline-derived CDR1 and CDR2 are SGHRS and YFSETQ. This CDR3 comprises 14 residues. This CDR3 reads CASSLMGVNDGYTF. As DNA, the CDR3 is TGCGCCAGTAGCTTGATGGGTGTGAATGATGGCTACACCTTC.

The chain joins TRBV6-6 to TRBJ2-5; D might be TRBD2 (6 bases). Germline CDR1 MNHNY, CDR2 SVGAGI (reference sequence). The CDR3 spans 13 residues. V was trimmed by 8 bases and J by 5 bases, leaving 15 bases between them. The CDR3 loop is CASGQRVPETQYF. CDR3 DNA sequence: TGTGCCAGCGGGCAGCGGGTTCCGGAGACCCAGTACTTC.

The CDR3: CASSLELAGNTEAFF. Written as DNA, the CDR3 is TGTGCCAGCAGCTTGGAACTCGCAGGGAACACTGAAGCTTTCTTT. The V gene is TRBV5-4, the J gene TRBJ1-1; no definite D call. Germline CDR1 reads SGHNT; CDR2 reads YYREEE (reference sequence). Trimming pared 0 bases from V and 1 base from J, leaving 10 bases between. The CDR3 totals 15 residues.

This clone was counted a few times. The chain is built from TRBV25-1 and TRBJ2-2; 11 bases fit TRBD1. CDR3 length equals 15 residues. Trimming took 4 bases from V and 6 from J; bases not matched to a gene: 4. Germline loops: CDR1 MGHDK, CDR2 SYGVNS. The CDR3 DNA follows: TGTGCCAGCAGTGGACCGGGACAGGGGGCCGGGGAGCTGTTTTTT. Translation gives CASSGPGQGAGELFF.

The sample holds one count of this clone. J is TRBJ2-3 and V is TRBV10-3; 12 nucleotides align to TRBD2. Germline V gives CDR1 ENHRY, CDR2 SYGVKD. The CDR3 length is 16 residues. V dropped 6 bases and J dropped 5; count of bases not matched to a gene: 9. In DNA form, the CDR3 reads TGTGCCATCAGCGGACTAGCGGGAACCCAAGGAGATACGCAGTATTTT. Its translation: CAISGLAGTQGDTQYF.

Only one count was recorded for this clone. The rearrangement joins TRBV9 to TRBJ1-2; D ambiguous. Germline V gives CDR1 SGDLS, CDR2 YYNGEE. The V gene lost 0 bases and the J gene lost 2 bases, with 17 bases spanning the gap. The CDR3 has 17 amino acids. CDR3 protein: CASSVGNVRTDNYGYTF. DNA of the CDR3: TGTGCCAGCAGCGTAGGAAATGTCCGGACTGACAACTATGGCTACACCTTC.

The CDR3 is CAWSMNGNTIYF. CDR3 coding DNA: TGTGCCTGGAGTATGAATGGAAACACCATATATTTT. This sequence joins TRBV30 and TRBJ1-3; D gene unclear. V dropped 2 bases and J dropped 3 bases, with 5 bases sitting between them. CDR1 is GTSNPN and CDR2 is SVGIG in the germline V gene (reference sequence). The CDR3 is 12 residues long. The whole variable domain, remainder taken from reference TRBV30 and TRBJ1-3, is SQTIHQWPATLVQPVGSPLSLECTVEGTSNPNLYWYRQAAGRGLQLLFYSVGIGQISSEVPQNLSASRPQDRQFILSSKKLLLSDSGFYLCAWSMNGNTIYFGEGSWLTVV.

The chain employs TRBV28 and TRBJ1-4, with D possibly being TRBD1 (6 bases). Between the trimmed V and J ends, which lost 6 bases and 3 bases, there was a span of 11 bases. The CDR3 contains 14 residues. Per the germline V gene, CDR1 is MDHEN and CDR2 is SYDVKM. The CDR3 region has the DNA TGTGCCAGCAGAAAAGGGGGGGCTAATGAAAAACTGTTTTTT. Amino acid sequence: CASRKGGANEKLFF.

This chain joins TRBV15 and TRBJ2-3; TRBD1 matches 8 bases. Germline V gene sequence: CDR1 LNHNV, CDR2 YYDKDF (reference sequence). Germline trimming cut 6 bases from V and 6 bases from J; bases unmatched to any gene: 8. The CDR3 has 14 amino acids. The CDR3 protein is CATRDTGGLDTQYF. The CDR3 DNA reads TGTGCCACCAGGGATACAGGGGGACTGGATACGCAGTATTTT.

This clone has only one observation. The V gene is TRBV18, the J gene TRBJ2-3, with 8 nucleotides matching TRBD1. V was clipped by 5 bases and J by 4 bases; unmatched bases: 5. Germline V gives CDR1 KGHSH, CDR2 LQKENI. This CDR3 has 14 residues. The CDR3 reads CASSSTGGADTQYF. Written as DNA, the CDR3 is TGTGCCAGCTCATCCACAGGGGGTGCAGATACGCAGTATTTT.

The CDR3 sequence is CASSVGQTYNEQFF. DNA for the CDR3: TGTGCCAGCAGTGTGGGACAAACCTACAATGAGCAGTTCTTC. V gene TRBV25-1 combines with J gene TRBJ2-1; maybe TRBD1 (6 bases). V dropped 4 bases and J dropped 2 bases, with 9 bases sitting between them. The CDR3 is 14 amino acids. Germline V gene sequence: CDR1 MGHDK, CDR2 SYGVNS.

CDR3 in DNA: TGTGCCAGCAGTTATTTCCCCCGCACAGATACGCAGTATTTT. Its translation: CASSYFPRTDTQYF. The V gene is TRBV6-5, the J gene TRBJ2-3; D unresolved. With 3 bases removed from V and 1 base from J, the gap between germline ends came to 8 bases. CDR1 is MNHEY, CDR2 SVGAGI, per germline. CDR3 length: 14 amino acids.

The chain combines TRBV6-1 with TRBJ2-7; D may match TRBD1 or TRBD2 (5 bases each). V was clipped by 3 bases and J by 4 bases, with 13 bases between them. The length of the CDR3 is 14 residues. The germline V gene has CDR1 MNHNS and CDR2 SASEGT. As DNA, the CDR3 is TGTGCCAGCAGTGAGGGCAGGGACGGGTACGAGCAGTACTTC. Its protein is CASSEGRDGYEQYF.

The chain has TRBV30 and TRBJ1-2, with a tentative D call TRBD1 (6 bases). The ends were cut back, 2 bases at V and 2 bases at J, with 18 bases in the middle. The CDR3 runs 16 residues. Germline CDR1 GTSNPN, CDR2 SVGIG (reference sequence). The chain's CDR3 is CAWSRSTGLGNYGYTF. CDR3 bases: TGTGCCTGGAGTAGGTCAACAGGGTTGGGGAACTATGGCTACACCTTC.